The 22 T cell receptor beta chains presented below share a single source sample, sequenced in a study of response to subunit inactivated influenza vaccine. MiXCR was run by TCRdb on the RT-PCR reads, yielding one entry per CDR3 protein. The profile shows about 650,000 distinct CDR3 sequences, approximately 15% of them singletons. Material: PBMCs from blood, obtained 11 to 12 days after vaccination. These receptor sequences come from a man aged 45-65 years who received an inactivated influenza vaccine.

The chain uses TRBV12-3 or TRBV12-4 and TRBJ1-2, with 7 bases fitting TRBD1. Trimming removed 5 bases from V and 5 bases from J; junction bases left unmatched: 5. The CDR3 length is 13 residues. CDR3 sequence reads: CASSPTGQYGYTF. The CDR3 DNA reads TGTGCCAGCAGTCCCACGGGACAGTATGGCTACACCTTC.

V is TRBV20-1 and J is TRBJ1-4; 10 nucleotides agree with TRBD1. The CDR3 sequence is 14 residues long. V was pared by 4 bases and J by 6 bases, with 5 bases of the junction left unmatched. Per germline, CDR1 DFQATT and CDR2 SNEGSKA (reference sequence). The CDR3 DNA is TGCAGTGCTATCACCGGGACAGGGGATGAAAAACTGTTTTTT. It yields the protein CSAITGTGDEKLFF.

V and J are TRBV29-1 and TRBJ1-2, with TRBD1 identical over 11 bases. Trimming at V came to 7 bases and at J to 9 bases, leaving 10 bases not matched to a gene. Germline CDR1 and CDR2: SQVTM and ANQGSEA. The CDR3 length is 13 residues. This CDR3 is CSDGIGQGASYTF. The CDR3 bases are TGCAGCGATGGGATCGGACAGGGGGCGAGCTACACCTTC.

This chain joins TRBV27 and TRBJ2-6, with a tentative D call TRBD1 (6 bases). Germline-derived CDR1 and CDR2 are MNHEY and SMNVEV (reference sequence). The CDR3 runs to 14 residues. V lost 5 bases to trimming and J lost 10 bases, with 15 bases between them. CDR3 DNA sequence: TGTGCCAGCAGTCCGGGGACAAACCCAAACGTCCTGACTTTC. Amino acid sequence: CASSPGTNPNVLTF.

This clonotype came up many times. The chain combines TRBV11-3 with TRBJ2-3; no firm D call. The V gene lost 4 bases and the J gene lost 4 bases, with 9 bases spanning the gap. The CDR3 consists of 13 residues. Germline V gene data show CDR1 as SGHNT and CDR2 as YENEEA. The CDR3 nucleotides read TGTGCCAGCAGCTCCCCCCCGGCAGATACGCAGTATTTT. It codes for CASSSPPADTQYF.

This clonotype was observed a few times. V usage is TRBV29-1 and J usage is TRBJ2-3, with 7 bases fitting TRBD2. Losses at the gene ends were 4 bases for V and 5 bases for J; bases not matched to a gene: 12. This CDR3 spans 15 amino acids. Per the germline V gene, CDR1 is SQVTM and CDR2 is ANQGSEA. As DNA, the CDR3 is TGCAGCGTTGGGGTTTGGGCGGGAGCACAAGATACGCAGTATTTT. This gives the protein CSVGVWAGAQDTQYF.

This clonotype showed up just once. The chain uses TRBV19 and TRBJ2-5; D gene ambiguous. There are 14 residues in the CDR3. V was trimmed by 2 bases and J by 2 bases, leaving 9 bases between them. In germline, CDR1 is LNHDA, CDR2 SQIVND (reference sequence). This chain's CDR3 is CASSIKLPQETQYF. As DNA, the CDR3 is TGTGCCAGTAGTATAAAGTTGCCGCAAGAGACCCAGTACTTC.

This clonotype showed up just a few times. The chain links TRBV27 to TRBJ2-1; no reliable D call. CDR3 size: 13 residues. V lost 7 bases and J lost 2, with 9 bases in between. Germline V gene lookup returns CDR1 MNHEY and CDR2 SMNVEV (reference sequence). The CDR3 sequence is CASTQSPYNEQFF. The CDR3 DNA follows: TGTGCCAGCACCCAGTCCCCCTACAATGAGCAGTTCTTC.

This clonotype was observed a handful of times. The chain carries TRBV15 and TRBJ1-5, with TRBD1 matching 8 bases. The CDR3 is made up of 14 amino acids. CDR1 is LNHNV, CDR2 YYDKDF, per germline (reference sequence). After removal of 5 bases from V and 7 bases from J, the junction contained 7 bases not matched to a gene. CDR3 in amino acids: CATSRSGGQQPQHF. CDR3 nucleotide sequence: TGTGCCACCAGCCGGTCAGGGGGCCAACAGCCCCAGCATTTT. The full variable domain, its missing parts supplied by reference TRBV15 and TRBJ1-5, is DAMVIQNPRYQVTQFGKPVTLSCSQTLNHNVMYWYQQKSSQAPKLLFHYYDKDFNNEADTPDNFQSRRPNTSFCFLDIRSPGLGDTAMYLCATSRSGGQQPQHFGDGTRLSIL.

The table lists this clonotype with a few counts. The rearrangement joins TRBV20-1 to TRBJ1-5; D may be TRBD1 (5 bases). The CDR3 has 13 residues. V lost 1 base to trimming and J lost 6 bases, with 10 bases between them. Germline V gene data show CDR1 as DFQATT and CDR2 as SNEGSKA (reference sequence). Here the CDR3 DNA reads TGCAGTGCTAGAGTTACAGGCGTTCAGCCCCAGCATTTT. Translating gives CSARVTGVQPQHF.

Turning to this clonotype: Relative to the germline gene, one junction end is altered; a read error may explain this. V usage is TRBV10-3 and J usage is TRBJ1-6; maybe TRBD1 (5 bases). The germline CDR1 and CDR2 sequences are ENHRY and SYGVKD. The CDR3 extends over 19 amino acids. The CDR3 loop reads CALSPSRTQQSSYNSPLHF. As DNA, the CDR3 is TGTGCCCTCAGCCCTAGTCGGACACAACAGAGCTCCTATAATTCACCCCTCCACTTT.

This clonotype was counted only a few times. V gene TRBV2 combines with J gene TRBJ1-4; D unresolved. Deletions cut 6 bases from V and 3 bases from J, with 11 bases between. This CDR3 spans 14 amino acids. In germline, CDR1 is SNHLY, CDR2 FYNNEI. CDR3 sequence: CASRGESSNEKLFF. In nucleotides, the CDR3 is TGTGCCAGCAGGGGAGAAAGCTCTAATGAAAAACTGTTTTTT. The entire variable domain, with the rest obtained from reference TRBV2 and TRBJ1-4, is as follows: EPEVTQTPSHQVTQMGQEVILRCVPISNHLYFYWYRQILGQKVEFLVSFYNNEISEKSEIFDDQFSVERPDGSNFTLKIRSTKLEDSAMYFCASRGESSNEKLFFGSGTQLSVL.

There are a few counts of this clonotype. V usage is TRBV4-1 and J usage is TRBJ1-1; D ambiguous. Per germline, CDR1 MGHRA and CDR2 YSYEKL. There are 14 residues in the CDR3. Trimming shortened V by 1 base and J by 1 base, and 7 bases separated the two germline ends. In DNA, the CDR3 is TGCGCCAGCAGCCAAGCCCTCAGGAACACTGAAGCTTTCTTT. Protein sequence: CASSQALRNTEAFF.

The chain joins TRBV4-1 to TRBJ2-5; the match to TRBD2 covers 8 bases. Losses at the gene ends were 2 bases for V and 4 bases for J; bases not matched to a gene: 6. The CDR3 is 15 residues long. Germline-derived CDR1 and CDR2 are MGHRA and YSYEKL. CDR3 in DNA: TGCGCCAGCAGCCAAACGGGAGGGGTCCCAGAGACCCAGTACTTC. Protein: CASSQTGGVPETQYF.

The chain couples TRBV20-1 to TRBJ2-7; no clear D gene. The CDR3 loop spans 12 amino acids. V lost 0 bases and J lost 3, with 6 bases in between. CDR1 and CDR2 from the germline V gene are DFQATT and SNEGSKA (reference sequence). The CDR3: CSARDVGYEQYF. As DNA, the CDR3 is TGCAGTGCTAGAGACGTCGGCTACGAGCAGTACTTC.

The V and J genes are TRBV12-3 or TRBV12-4 and TRBJ1-4, with D perhaps TRBD1 (5 bases). The ends were cut back, 6 bases at V and 0 bases at J, with 11 bases in the middle. This CDR3 is built from 15 residues. The CDR3 here is CASSQGIATNEKLFF. DNA of the CDR3: TGTGCCAGCAGCCAGGGCATCGCAACTAATGAAAAACTGTTTTTT.

This clonotype was seen a handful of times. V is TRBV12-3 or TRBV12-4 and J is TRBJ2-1; 7 bases agree with TRBD1. This CDR3 has 12 residues. V dropped 6 bases and J dropped 15; count of bases not matched to a gene: 11. The CDR3: CASRMGTAAGFF. The CDR3 DNA sequence: TGTGCCAGCAGGATGGGGACAGCCGCGGGGTTCTTC.

This chain links TRBV15 with TRBJ2-5; D is perhaps TRBD2 (5 bases). V was cut by 5 bases and J by 5 bases, with 21 bases left in between. Germline V gene sequence: CDR1 LNHNV, CDR2 YYDKDF (reference sequence). This CDR3 contains 16 residues. The CDR3 loop is CATSPQGGRTTETQYF. The CDR3 DNA sequence: TGTGCCACCAGCCCCCAAGGAGGCAGAACGACTGAGACCCAGTACTTC. Supplemented by reference TRBV15 and TRBJ2-5, the full variable domain reads DAMVIQNPRYQVTQFGKPVTLSCSQTLNHNVMYWYQQKSSQAPKLLFHYYDKDFNNEADTPDNFQSRRPNTSFCFLDIRSPGLGDTAMYLCATSPQGGRTTETQYFGPGTRLLVL.

This chain uses TRBV6-2 or TRBV6-3 with TRBJ1-2, with D maybe TRBD1 (5 bases). V was shortened by 6 bases and J by 3 bases, with 14 bases between the two germline ends. Germline assignment: CDR1 MNHEY and CDR2 SVGEGT. The CDR3 is 14 amino acids. The CDR3 reads CASSPSKGHYGYTF. The DNA of the CDR3 is TGTGCCAGCAGCCCGAGCAAGGGACACTATGGCTACACCTTC.

This chain uses TRBV24-1 with TRBJ2-1; D is possibly TRBD2 (7 bases). The CDR3 has 14 amino acids. V lost 6 bases and J lost 5, with 13 bases in between. Looked up from germline, CDR1 is KGHDR and CDR2 is SFDVKD. This chain's CDR3 is CATSPQGGDNEQFF. In DNA form, the CDR3 reads TGTGCCACCAGTCCACAGGGAGGGGACAATGAGCAGTTCTTC.

This clonotype was picked up a small number of times. The J gene is TRBJ2-1, the V gene TRBV3-1; 12 bases line up with TRBD2. Germline lookup yields CDR1 LGHDT and CDR2 YNNKEL (reference sequence). The J segment lost 10 bases and the V segment lost 0 bases, leaving 4 bases of the junction unmatched. This CDR3 region has 15 residues. CDR3 bases: TGTGCCAGCAGCCAAGATCTCACTAGCGGGAGGGAGCAGTTCTTC. This encodes CASSQDLTSGREQFF.

This clonotype appeared a few times. This chain joins TRBV29-1 and TRBJ2-1, with unresolved D. V lost 7 bases, J lost 0 bases, and 13 bases lay in between. CDR3 length: 14 amino acids. Germline CDR1 is SQVTM and CDR2 is ANQGSEA. The CDR3 spells CSAWWPSSYNEQFF. For the CDR3, the DNA is TGCAGCGCCTGGTGGCCGAGCTCCTACAATGAGCAGTTCTTC.